This T cell receptor beta chain emerged from a study of blood T cell repertoires in COVID-19. CDR1 SEHNR and CDR2 FQNEAQ come from the germline V gene (reference sequence). This CDR3 is 17 amino acids long. Germline trimming cut 4 bases from V and 0 bases from J; bases unmatched to any gene: 9. In the authors' methods: Amplification of reference gene primers provided the estimated nucleated cell counts. Clones were sequenced by immunoSEQ multiplex PCR, and TCRdb holds only the in-frame ones, with some missing. Clone size and V and J calls were adopted from that table, with D and trimming inferred from the DNA. This sample has about 300,000 clones, with around nine tenths found just once.

The TCR originated in a woman younger than 45 with COVID-19, enrolled during active disease. The rearrangement uses TRBV7-9 and TRBJ2-1, with 7 bases lining up with TRBD2. Input material: peripheral blood. The CDR3 loop reads CASSSRGAGPSYNEQFF. As DNA, the CDR3 is TGTGCCAGCAGCTCCCGAGGAGCGGGGCCCTCCTACAATGAGCAGTTCTTC.